The entry below gives a single T cell receptor beta chain sequence along with its context. The target antigen is unknown. The authors made TCR beta libraries by quantitative 5'-RACE with molecular barcodes. Each CDR3 protein is one row after TCRdb ran MiXCR on the 5' RACE reads. The sample carries about 330,000 distinct CDR3 sequences, around 7.6% recorded once. V was trimmed by 5 bases and J by 1 base, leaving 11 bases between them. The CDR3 contains 14 residues. The germline V gene has CDR1 DFQATT and CDR2 SNEGSKA (reference sequence). This entry comes from a study of CD8 T cells in ankylosing spondylitis. The study's findings and limits: A number of the motif variants had already been described in reactive arthritis synovial fluid and blood. Eight highly homologous variants formed a TCR beta motif that appeared characteristic of ankylosing spondylitis blood.

This TCR was recovered from a male donor with ankylosing spondylitis. The rearrangement uses TRBV20-1 and TRBJ2-2; D tentatively reads TRBD1 or TRBD2 (5 bases each). Sequencing was done on a sample of blood, either unsorted or a sorted T cell fraction (not recorded which). CDR3 in DNA: TGCAGTGCTTTCACTAGGGGGAACACCGGGGAGCTGTTTTTT. This gives the protein CSAFTRGNTGELFF.